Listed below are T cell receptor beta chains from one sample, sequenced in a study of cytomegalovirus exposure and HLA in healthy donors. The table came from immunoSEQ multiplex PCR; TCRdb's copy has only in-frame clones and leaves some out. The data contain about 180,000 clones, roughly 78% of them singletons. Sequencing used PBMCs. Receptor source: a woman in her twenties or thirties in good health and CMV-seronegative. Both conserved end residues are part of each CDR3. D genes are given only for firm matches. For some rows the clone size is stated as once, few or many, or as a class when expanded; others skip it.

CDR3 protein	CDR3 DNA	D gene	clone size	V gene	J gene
CASGPGVRDTQYF	TGTGCCAGCGGGCCAGGGGTAAGAGATACGCAGTATTTT	-	-	TRBV21-1	TRBJ2-3
CASSYSPLSTDTQYF	TGTGCCAGCAGTTACTCGCCACTGAGCACAGATACGCAGTATTTT	-	-	TRBV6-5	TRBJ2-3
CASSPTGGAQPQHF	TGTGCCAGCAGTCCTACAGGGGGGGCCCAGCCCCAGCATTTT	TRBD1	-	TRBV6-1	TRBJ1-5
CASSVGDSFYEQYF	TGTGCCAGCAGCGTAGGGGACTCGTTCTACGAGCAGTACTTC	-	-	TRBV9	TRBJ2-7
CASSPWDRVTAEAFF	TGTGCCAGCAGCCCATGGGACAGGGTTACGGCTGAAGCTTTCTTT	TRBD1	-	TRBV7-9	TRBJ1-1
CASSHPGQSYEQYF	TGTGCCAGTAGTCATCCAGGACAGAGCTACGAGCAGTACTTC	-	-	TRBV19	TRBJ2-7
CASSSLVRETQYF	TGTGCCAGCAGCTCCCTAGTAAGGGAGACCCAGTACTTC	-	-	TRBV11-2	TRBJ2-5
CASSLLARERRHSPLHF	TGTGCCAGCAGTTTATTGGCCCGAGAGCGACGACATTCACCCCTCCACTTT	-	once	TRBV27	TRBJ1-6
CAWSIGKGGSEPQHF	TGTGCCTGGAGCATCGGCAAGGGAGGGAGTGAGCCCCAGCATTTT	-	-	TRBV30	TRBJ1-5
CASRGQGQETQYF	TGTGCCAGCAGGGGACAGGGACAAGAGACCCAGTACTTC	TRBD1	once	TRBV6-1	TRBJ2-5
CASRLQGNNSPLHF	TGTGCCAGTAGATTACAGGGGAATAATTCACCCCTCCACTTT	TRBD1	-	TRBV19	TRBJ1-6
CASSLGPGGGGVTDTQYF	TGTGCCAGCAGTTTGGGGCCTGGTGGCGGGGGGGTCACAGATACGCAGTATTTT	TRBD2	-	TRBV27	TRBJ2-3
CASKGRGGSGTEAFF	TGTGCCAGCAAGGGTCGAGGGGGTTCGGGCACTGAAGCTTTCTTT	-	once	TRBV9	TRBJ1-1
CAWSRGSGGHGYTF	TGTGCCTGGAGTCGCGGCTCAGGGGGCCATGGCTACACCTTC	TRBD1	-	TRBV30	TRBJ1-2
CASSGPGQKSSYEQYF	TGTGCCAGCAGTGGACCGGGACAGAAAAGCTCCTACGAGCAGTACTTC	TRBD1	-	TRBV6-6	TRBJ2-7
CASSILAGGPETQYF	TGCGCCAGCAGCATTCTAGCGGGGGGGCCCGAGACCCAGTACTTC	TRBD2	-	TRBV5-1	TRBJ2-5
CASSPPGQGAWGDGYTF	TGTGCCAGCAGTCCCCCCGGACAGGGGGCTTGGGGAGATGGCTACACCTTC	TRBD1	-	TRBV27	TRBJ1-2
CASLDNYNEQFF	TGTGCCAGCCTTGACAACTACAATGAGCAGTTCTTC	-	-	TRBV6-5	TRBJ2-1
CASSTSGEQYF	TGTGCCAGCAGCACTTCAGGCGAGCAGTACTTC	-	-	TRBV7-9	TRBJ2-7
CASSPQGTEAFF	TGTGCCAGCTCACCACAGGGGACTGAAGCTTTCTTT	-	-	TRBV18	TRBJ1-1
CASSLRSGELFF	TGTGCCAGCAGTCTCCGTTCCGGGGAGCTGTTTTTT	-	-	TRBV7-3	TRBJ2-2
CASSLTASGGYEQYF	TGTGCCAGCAGCTTAACTGCTAGCGGGGGTTACGAGCAGTACTTC	TRBD2	-	TRBV7-3	TRBJ2-7
CASSQDFRGPGLRTYEQYF	TGCGCCAGCAGCCAAGACTTTAGAGGGCCAGGCCTTCGGACCTACGAGCAGTACTTC	-	few	TRBV4-1	TRBJ2-7
CASINSRATNEKLFF	TGTGCCAGTATTAACAGCCGCGCAACTAATGAAAAACTGTTTTTT	-	-	TRBV19	TRBJ1-4